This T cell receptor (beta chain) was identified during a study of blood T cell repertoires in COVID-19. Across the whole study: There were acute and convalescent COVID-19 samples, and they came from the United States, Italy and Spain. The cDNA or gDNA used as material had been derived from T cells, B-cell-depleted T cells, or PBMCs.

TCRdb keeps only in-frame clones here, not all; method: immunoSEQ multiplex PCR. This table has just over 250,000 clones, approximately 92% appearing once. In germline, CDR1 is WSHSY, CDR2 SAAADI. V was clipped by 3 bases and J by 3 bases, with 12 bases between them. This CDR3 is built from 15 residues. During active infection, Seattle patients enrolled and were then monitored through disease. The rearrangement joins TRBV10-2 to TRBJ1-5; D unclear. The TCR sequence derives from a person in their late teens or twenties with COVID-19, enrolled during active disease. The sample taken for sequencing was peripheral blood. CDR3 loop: CASSDVPRYNQPQHF. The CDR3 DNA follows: TGCGCCAGCAGTGATGTCCCCAGGTACAATCAGCCCCAGCATTTT.